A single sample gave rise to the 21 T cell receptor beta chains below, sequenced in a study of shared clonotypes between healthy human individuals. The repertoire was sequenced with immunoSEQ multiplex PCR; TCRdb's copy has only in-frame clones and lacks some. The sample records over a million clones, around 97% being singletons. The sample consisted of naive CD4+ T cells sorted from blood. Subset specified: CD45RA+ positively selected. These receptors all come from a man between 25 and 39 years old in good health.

CDR3 DNA: TGTGCCAGCAGCTTCCCCCAGGGGCCAGGTGAAAAACTGTTTTTT. It codes for CASSFPQGPGEKLFF. V and J are TRBV7-9 and TRBJ1-4, with D tentatively TRBD1 (6 bases). This CDR3 has 15 residues. Trimming took 3 bases from V and 7 from J, leaving 15 bases between them. Germline lookup yields CDR1 SEHNR and CDR2 FQNEAQ (reference sequence).

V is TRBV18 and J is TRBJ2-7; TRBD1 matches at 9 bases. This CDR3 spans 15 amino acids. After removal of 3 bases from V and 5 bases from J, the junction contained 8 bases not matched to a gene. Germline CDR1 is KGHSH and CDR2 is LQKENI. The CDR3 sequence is CASSPLTGGEDEQYF. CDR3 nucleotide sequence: TGTGCCAGCTCACCTCTCACAGGGGGCGAGGACGAGCAGTACTTC.

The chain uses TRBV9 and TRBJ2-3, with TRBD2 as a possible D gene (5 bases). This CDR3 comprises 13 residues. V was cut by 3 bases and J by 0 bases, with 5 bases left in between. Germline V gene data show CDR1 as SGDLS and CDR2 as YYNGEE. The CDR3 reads CASSGGSTDTQYF. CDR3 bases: TGTGCCAGCAGCGGAGGGAGCACAGATACGCAGTATTTT.

Here the CDR3 reads CASSSPGLKLFF. The CDR3 nucleotides are TGTGCCAGCAGTTCGCCGGGTCTGAAACTGTTTTTT. V and J are TRBV28 and TRBJ1-4; D not resolved. There are 12 residues in the CDR3. The V end was cut by 4 bases, the J end by 11 bases, with 11 bases between. In germline, CDR1 is MDHEN, CDR2 SYDVKM.

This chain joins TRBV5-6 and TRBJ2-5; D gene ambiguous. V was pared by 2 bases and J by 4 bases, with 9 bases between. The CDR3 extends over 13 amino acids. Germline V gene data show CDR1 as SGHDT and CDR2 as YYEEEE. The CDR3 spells CASSFTERETQYF. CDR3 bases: TGTGCCAGCAGCTTTACGGAACGAGAGACCCAGTACTTC. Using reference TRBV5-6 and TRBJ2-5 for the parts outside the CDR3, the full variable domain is DAGVTQSPTHLIKTRGQQVTLRCSPKSGHDTVSWYQQALGQGPQFIFQYYEEEERQRGNFPDRFSGHQFPNYSSELNVNALLLGDSALYLCASSFTERETQYFGPGTRLLVL.

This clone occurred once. The CDR3 nucleotides are TGCGCCAGCAGCTTGGAACTAGTCAGCGAGCAGTACTTC. It yields the protein CASSLELVSEQYF. The chain uses TRBV5-1 and TRBJ2-7, with D tentatively TRBD2 (5 bases). Trimming cost V 0 bases and J 6 bases, with 10 bases left between them. The CDR3 is made up of 13 amino acids. From germline, CDR1 is SGHRS and CDR2 YFSETQ.

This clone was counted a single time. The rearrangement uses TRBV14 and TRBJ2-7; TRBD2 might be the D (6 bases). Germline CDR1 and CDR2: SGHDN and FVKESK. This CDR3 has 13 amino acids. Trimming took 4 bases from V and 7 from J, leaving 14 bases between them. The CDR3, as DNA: TGTGCCAGCAGCCGGGACCCGGCGGGGGAGCAGTACTTC. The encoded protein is CASSRDPAGEQYF.

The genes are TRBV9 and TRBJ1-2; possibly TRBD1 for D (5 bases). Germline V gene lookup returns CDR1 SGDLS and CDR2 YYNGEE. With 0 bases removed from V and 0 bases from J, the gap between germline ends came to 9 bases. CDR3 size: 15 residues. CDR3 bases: TGTGCCAGCAGCGTAGCGGGCAGGGCTAACTATGGCTACACCTTC. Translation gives CASSVAGRANYGYTF.

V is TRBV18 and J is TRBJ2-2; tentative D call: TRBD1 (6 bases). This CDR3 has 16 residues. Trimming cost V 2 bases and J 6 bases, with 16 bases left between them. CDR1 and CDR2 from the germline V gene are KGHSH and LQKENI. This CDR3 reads CASSPRGNRQAGELFF. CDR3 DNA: TGTGCCAGCTCACCAAGAGGGAATCGACAGGCCGGGGAGCTGTTTTTT.

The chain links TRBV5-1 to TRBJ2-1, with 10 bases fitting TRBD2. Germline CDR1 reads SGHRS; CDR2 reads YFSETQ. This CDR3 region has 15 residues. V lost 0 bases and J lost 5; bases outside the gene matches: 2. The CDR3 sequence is CASSLDLAGDNEQFF. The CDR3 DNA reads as TGCGCCAGCAGCTTGGATCTAGCGGGAGACAATGAGCAGTTCTTC.

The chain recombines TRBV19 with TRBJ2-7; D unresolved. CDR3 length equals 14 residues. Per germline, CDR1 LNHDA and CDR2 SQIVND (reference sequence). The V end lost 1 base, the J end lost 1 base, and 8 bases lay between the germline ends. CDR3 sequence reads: CASSIVLGSYEQYF. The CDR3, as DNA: TGTGCCAGTAGTATAGTCCTAGGTTCCTACGAGCAGTACTTC. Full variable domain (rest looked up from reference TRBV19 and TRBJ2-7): DGGITQSPKYLFRKEGQNVTLSCEQNLNHDAMYWYRQDPGQGLRLIYYSQIVNDFQKGDIAEGYSVSREKKESFPLTVTSAQKNPTAFYLCASSIVLGSYEQYFGPGTRLTVT.

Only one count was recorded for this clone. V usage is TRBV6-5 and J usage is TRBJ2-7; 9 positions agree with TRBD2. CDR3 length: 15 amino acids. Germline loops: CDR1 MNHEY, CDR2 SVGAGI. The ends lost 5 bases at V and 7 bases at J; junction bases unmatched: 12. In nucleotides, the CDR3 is TGTGCCAGCAGTCCCCTTAGCGGGAGTCTGGGGGAGCAGTACTTC. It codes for CASSPLSGSLGEQYF.

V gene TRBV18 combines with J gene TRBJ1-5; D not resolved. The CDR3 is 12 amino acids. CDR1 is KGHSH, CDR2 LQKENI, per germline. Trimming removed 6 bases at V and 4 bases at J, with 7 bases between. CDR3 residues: CASSKGNQPQHF. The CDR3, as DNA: TGTGCCAGCTCGAAGGGTAATCAGCCCCAGCATTTT. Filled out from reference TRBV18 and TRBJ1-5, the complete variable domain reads NAGVMQNPRHLVRRRGQEARLRCSPMKGHSHVYWYRQLPEEGLKFMVYLQKENIIDESGMPKERFSAEFPKEGPSILRIQQVVRGDSAAYFCASSKGNQPQHFGDGTRLSIL.

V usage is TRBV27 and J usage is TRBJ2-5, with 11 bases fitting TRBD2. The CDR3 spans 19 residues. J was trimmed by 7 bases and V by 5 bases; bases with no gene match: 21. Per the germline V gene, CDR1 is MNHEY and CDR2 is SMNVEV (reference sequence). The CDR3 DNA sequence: TGTGCCAGCAGTCTAAGGGTTAGCGGGAGGGCCGGTGTAATCGGGACCCAGTACTTC. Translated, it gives CASSLRVSGRAGVIGTQYF.

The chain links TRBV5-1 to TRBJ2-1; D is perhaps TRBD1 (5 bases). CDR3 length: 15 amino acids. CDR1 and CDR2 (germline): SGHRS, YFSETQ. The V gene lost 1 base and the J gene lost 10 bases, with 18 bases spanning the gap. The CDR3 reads CASSLMRTTQSEQFF. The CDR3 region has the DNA TGCGCCAGCAGCTTGATGCGGACAACCCAATCGGAGCAGTTCTTC. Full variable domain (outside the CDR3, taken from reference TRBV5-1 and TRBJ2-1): KAGVTQTPRYLIKTRGQQVTLSCSPISGHRSVSWYQQTPGQGLQFLFEYFSETQRNKGNFPGRFSGRQFSNSRSEMNVSTLELGDSALYLCASSLMRTTQSEQFFGPGTRLTVL.

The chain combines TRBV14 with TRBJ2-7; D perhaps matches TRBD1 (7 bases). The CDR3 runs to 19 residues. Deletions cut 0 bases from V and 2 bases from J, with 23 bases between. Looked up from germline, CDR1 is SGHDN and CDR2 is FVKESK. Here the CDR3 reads CASSQDQWTGGPVAYEQYF. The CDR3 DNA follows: TGTGCCAGCAGCCAAGATCAGTGGACAGGAGGGCCCGTCGCCTACGAGCAGTACTTC.

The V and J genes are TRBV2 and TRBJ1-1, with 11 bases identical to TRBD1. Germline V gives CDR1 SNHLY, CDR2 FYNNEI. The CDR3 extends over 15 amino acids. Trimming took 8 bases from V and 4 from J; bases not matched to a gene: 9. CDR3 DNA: TGTGCCAGCGGCGGGACAGGGGGTTTGGTCACTGAAGCTTTCTTT. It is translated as CASGGTGGLVTEAFF.

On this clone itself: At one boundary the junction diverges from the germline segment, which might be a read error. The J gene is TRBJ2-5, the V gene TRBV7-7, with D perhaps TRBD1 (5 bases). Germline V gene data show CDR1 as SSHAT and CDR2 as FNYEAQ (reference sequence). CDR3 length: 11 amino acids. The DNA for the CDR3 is TGTGCTAGCAGCTCAGGGGAGACCCAGTACTTC. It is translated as CASSSGETQYF.

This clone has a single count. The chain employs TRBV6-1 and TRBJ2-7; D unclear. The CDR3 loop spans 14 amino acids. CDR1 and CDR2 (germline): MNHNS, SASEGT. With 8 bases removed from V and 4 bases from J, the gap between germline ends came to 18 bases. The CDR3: CASSSHPANYEQYF. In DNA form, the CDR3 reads TGTGCCAGCTCATCCCACCCGGCGAATTACGAGCAGTACTTC.

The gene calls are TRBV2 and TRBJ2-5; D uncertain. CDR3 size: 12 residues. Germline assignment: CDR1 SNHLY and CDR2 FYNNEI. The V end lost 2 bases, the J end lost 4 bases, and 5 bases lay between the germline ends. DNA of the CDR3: TGTGCCAGCAGTGAATTCCGAGAGACCCAGTACTTC. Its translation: CASSEFRETQYF.

The CDR3 is CASSPNRADVEQYF. Here the CDR3 DNA reads TGTGCCAGCTCACCAAACAGGGCTGATGTCGAGCAGTACTTC. The chain recombines TRBV18 with TRBJ2-7, with D possibly being TRBD1 (6 bases). Trimming pared 2 bases from V and 6 bases from J, leaving 14 bases between. Germline values: CDR1 KGHSH, CDR2 LQKENI. The CDR3 has 14 amino acids.